This T cell receptor beta chain was sequenced during a study of pediatric ulcerative colitis. With 2 bases removed from V and 4 bases from J, the gap between germline ends came to 11 bases. Per the germline V gene, CDR1 is SGHTA and CDR2 is FQGNSA. The CDR3 is 14 residues long. General study findings and limits: Acute severe colitis showed lower rectal diversity from clonal expansions.

The data were produced by immunoSEQ multiplex PCR, yet TCRdb's version contains in-frame clones alone and is incomplete. The sample holds 45,000 to 75,000 clones; 75% to 90% are singletons and the top ten take approximately 1.5%. Regarding this clone: Its antigen is unknown.

The blood sample was taken during the colonoscopy visit. The rearrangement uses TRBV7-2 and TRBJ1-1; D uncertain. This TCR derives from a boy under 18 who was a control in a study of pediatric ulcerative colitis. Sequencing input: blood. The CDR3 DNA is TGTGCCAGCAGCTTATATCGGGTGTCCACTGAAGCTTTCTTT. Its translation is CASSLYRVSTEAFF.